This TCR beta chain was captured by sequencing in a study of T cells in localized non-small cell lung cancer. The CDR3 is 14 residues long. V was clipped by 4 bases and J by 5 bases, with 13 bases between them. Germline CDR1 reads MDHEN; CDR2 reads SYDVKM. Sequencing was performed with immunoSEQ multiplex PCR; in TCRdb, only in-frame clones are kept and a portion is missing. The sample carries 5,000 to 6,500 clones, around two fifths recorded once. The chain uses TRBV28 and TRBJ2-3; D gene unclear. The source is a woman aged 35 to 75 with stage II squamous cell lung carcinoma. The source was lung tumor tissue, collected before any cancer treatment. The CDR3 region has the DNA TGTGCCAGCAGTTCCACCGGATGGGGAGATACGCAGTATTTT. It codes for CASSSTGWGDTQYF.